The clone carrying this TCR beta chain is a singleton in its sample. The data are from a study of CD8 T cells in Susac syndrome. The T cells that were sequenced for TCR beta were CD8+ and CD4+ cells from blood. Losses at the gene ends were 4 bases for V and 0 bases for J; bases not matched to a gene: 8. This CDR3 is 16 amino acids long. Germline V gene sequence: CDR1 GTSNPN, CDR2 SVGIG (reference sequence). An input of roughly 0.5 to 1 ug of RNA was subjected to reverse transcription using random hexamers. TCR beta CDR3 was amplified by immunoSEQ multiplex PCR. This amplification extended across 54 Vbeta and 13 Jbeta segments. TCRdb reanalysed the immunoSEQ multiplex PCR reads using MiXCR and keeps one entry per CDR3 protein. This table has some 450,000 distinct CDR3 sequences, more than 80% appearing once.

This TCR was recovered from a human donor with multiple sclerosis. The sequenced material came from CD8+ T cells from PBMCs. The genes are TRBV30 and TRBJ2-7; 11 bases match TRBD2. CDR3 in amino acids: CAWILAGGPPSYEQYF. The CDR3 DNA reads TGTGCCTGGATCCTAGCGGGAGGTCCCCCCTCCTACGAGCAGTACTTC.